This T cell receptor beta chain was sequenced for a study of shared clonotypes between healthy human individuals. Looking at the study overall: The study drew on two women and a few men aged 18 to 49 as donors. Study results and limitations: Represented genetic and exposure-history diversity was restricted by having few donors.

Note on this clone: The antigen is not known.

The V segment lost 5 bases and the J segment 0 bases; nucleotides outside the gene matches: 14. Looked up from germline, CDR1 is MDHEN and CDR2 is SYDVKM. The CDR3 runs to 18 residues. The authors ran the assay at deep level. Repertoires were generated with immunoSEQ multiplex PCR, while TCRdb's copy carries only in-frame clones and drops some. Of some 500,000 clones in the sample, around 80% were seen once. All the donors were Caucasian adults who lived in Nashville, Tennessee. Source material: PBMCs. This TCR was sampled from a woman in her 40s in good health. Some clones in this sample may be carry-over from other donors' samples. The chain employs TRBV28 and TRBJ1-1, with 8 bases that match TRBD1. The CDR3, as DNA: TGTGCCAGCAGTGGGCAAACCAGGGGGCGAGCCATGAACACTGAAGCTTTCTTT. This gives the protein CASSGQTRGRAMNTEAFF. The variable domain in full, with the rest retrieved from reference TRBV28 and TRBJ1-1, is DVKVTQSSRYLVKRTGEKVFLECVQDMDHENMFWYRQDPGLGLRLIYFSYDVKMKEKGDIPEGYSVSREKKERFSLILESASTNQTSMYLCASSGQTRGRAMNTEAFFGQGTRLTVV.